This T cell receptor beta chain was captured in a study of OX40 agonist ivuxolimab in advanced cancers. With regard to the full study: Ivuxolimab, which targeted the costimulatory receptor OX40 (CD134), was an agonistic, fully human IgG2 monoclonal antibody. Intravenous ivuxolimab was administered to patients every 2 weeks at six dose levels: 0.01, 0.1, 0.3, 1.5, 3 and 10 mg/kg. Of the 50 to 55 patients in dose escalation, about 20 had hepatocellular carcinoma, some 15 had melanoma, 9 had renal cell carcinoma and 9 had head and neck cancer. The dose-escalation cohort was 82.7% male with a mean age of roughly 62 years, ranging from 23 to 79. Patients were allowed to have had prior anti-PD-1, anti-PD-L1 or anti-CTLA-4 therapy, and approximately 43% of the dose-escalation patients had previously received checkpoint inhibitors. Partial responses occurred in three dose-escalation patients, of whom one had hepatocellular carcinoma and two had cutaneous melanoma. The purpose of peripheral TCRbeta sequencing was to test whether ivuxolimab changed TCR sequence diversity and led to clonal T-cell expansion. The paper describes the monotherapy dose-escalation part (N of about 50 patients) of the phase I trial of ivuxolimab.

Regarding this clone: This receptor's antigen is unknown. The sample holds no much larger clone one base away, and base qualities are not on file.

The trial excluded patients who had a history of autoimmune disease or were on systemic immunosuppression. Peripheral blood for TCR sequencing was collected from all dose cohorts at baseline, on cycle 4 day 1, and on cycle 7 day 1. Samples came from an open-label, multicenter, first-in-human phase I dose-escalation trial of ivuxolimab. Adults with locally advanced or metastatic melanoma, renal cell, hepatocellular, or head and neck squamous cell carcinoma were enrolled in the trial. Before TCR sequencing, CD4+ T cells and CD8+ T cells from peripheral blood were sorted into separate populations. Genomic DNA was isolated from the sorted cells so that the TCRbeta CDR3 region could be sequenced. The immunoSEQ Assay was used to sequence the TCRbeta CDR3 regions. This is the immuneACCESS table as TCRdb keeps it, with only in-frame sequences that have V and J called. A part of the clones is gone; compared with another copy, unresolved V genes explain less than half, and the rest is unexplained. The sample yields tens of thousands of clones; 90% were counted once. The ten largest account for 26% of the sample.

From its cysteine to its phenylalanine, the CDR3 spans 14 amino acids. Here the CDR3 DNA is all that survives: 42 bases in frame from base 1. Reading the germline V gene (reference sequence) gives CDR1 SEHNR and CDR2 FQNEAQ. For this chain, trimming is 6 bases at the V end and 10 bases at the J end, and the number of junction bases without a gene match is 9. General conclusions and limits of the study: The antigen specificity of the peripheral T cells that underwent clonal expansion was not determined. Low levels of normalized T-cell clonal expansion were also seen in some patients who did not respond. In the 0.1-3.0 mg/kg groups, partial responders were among the patients with the lowest normalized peripheral clonal expansion, particularly in CD8+ T cells. At doses from 0.1 to 3.0 mg/kg, clonal expansion was seen in both CD4+ and CD8+ blood T cells between baseline and week 6. After ivuxolimab, more expanded clones were found on average in CD8+ T cells than in CD4+ T cells.

The specimen was CD4+ or CD8+ T cells sorted from blood, collected in a trial of the OX40 agonist ivuxolimab. The V gene is TRBV7-9 and the J gene is TRBJ2-1; TRBD2 fits 10 bases in the junction. The source of this sequence is an adult with an advanced solid tumor such as melanoma, head and neck, liver or kidney cancer. The CDR3 amino acid sequence is: CASRLGLAGVEQFF. The base sequence is TGTGCCAGCAGGTTGGGGCTAGCGGGAGTCGAGCAGTTCTTC.